This TCR beta chain derives from a study of vaccination and CD4 T cells after COVID-19 (dated by TCRdb to 2021 to 2024). For the wider study: SARS-CoV-2 positivity had been established in the convalescent patients by nasal swab PCR, and mild disease was recorded in several of these patients and severe disease in one. Six males and four females were included in the convalescent cohort, with two Hispanic individuals, seven Caucasians, two Asians and one multiracial person represented. Participants got two doses of the Pfizer-BioNTech BNT162b2 vaccine (n=8) or two doses of the Moderna mRNA-1273 vaccine (n=2). Post-COVID blood samples from convalescent patients were collected a median of 101 days after diagnosis, with a range of roughly 35 to 180 days. The time from the second vaccine dose to post-vaccine blood sampling had a median of around 72 days and ranged from roughly 13 to 241 days. The cultures were stimulated with overlapping spike peptide pools from SARS-CoV-2 and from the common cold coronaviruses HCoV-NL63, HCoV-OC43 and HCoV-229E. As controls, cultures received a CEFX viral epitope pool (the positive control), an HIV-1 Nef peptide pool (the negative control), or no peptide at all. The spike-specific CD4+ TCR repertoire was compared before and after mRNA vaccination in about nine COVID-19 convalescent patients and 4 infection-naive healthy vaccine recipients.

Library prep was done by PCR. TCR sequencing of DNA from cultured CD4+ T cells used the Oncomine TCR Beta short-read assay at the Johns Hopkins FTIC core. The QIAamp micro DNA kit was used to extract genomic DNA from the cultured CD4+ T cells. The Oncomine TCR Beta libraries from cultured CD4+ T cells were pooled using unique dual indexes and then sequenced on an Illumina iSeq 100. In the paper's pipeline: Non-productive sequences were filtered out, and CDR3s that did not start with C, did not end with F or W, or were shorter than 7 amino acids were discarded. The MANAFEST web application identified antigen-specific clonotypes by comparing peptide-stimulated wells against reference wells and other culture wells. For a clone to be called positive, the clone needed an FDR below 0.05, an odds ratio above 5, and a productive frequency above 0.1% in at least two of three replicate wells. A clonotype counted as cross-reactive if it showed significant expansion both in the SARS-CoV-2 spike wells and in at least one common cold coronavirus spike condition. Levenshtein distances (stringdist) and unrooted phylogenetic trees (ape) in R version 3.6.1 were used to assess CDR3 homology. TCRdb redid the processing of the public reads, applying fastp at Q25 and MiXCR, and retained in-frame beta chains. Rows with a matching CDR3 protein are joined into one entry that keeps the most common DNA and genes. TCRdb's processing, not the authors', yielded these V and J calls. The sample table contains about 20,000 distinct CDR3 sequences; only one count was recorded for approximately 40% of them. Approximately 15% of the sample is in the top ten clones.

In the paper's terms, the treatment or condition label means: roughly 10-day PBMC culture with coronavirus spike peptide pools or control peptides (ViraFEST assay). To expand antigen-specific T cells with peptide pools and then pick out the expanded clonotypes through TCR sequencing, the study relied on the ViraFEST assay. The convalescent patients' positive SARS-CoV-2 PCR tests fell between March and December 2020, which was before the Alpha, Beta and Delta variants emerged in the United States. PBMCs were cultured at roughly 2 million per well in IMDM supplemented with approximately 5% human AB serum and 10 IU/ml IL-2, with roughly 10 ug/ml peptide pools added. On days 3 and 7, half of the culture medium was replaced with fresh IL-2-containing medium. Once the cells had been in culture for 9 to 10 days, the EasySep CD4+ T cell isolation kit was used to isolate CD4+ T cells by negative selection. PBMCs were separated from whole blood using Ficoll-Paque Plus gradient centrifugation and then either used fresh or cryopreserved at -140C. Each culture condition was generally run in triplicate wells.

Concerning this clonotype itself: This clone's antigen is unknown. No base-level quality is on record; no much larger clone is a single base apart.

Study-wide conclusions, independent of this receptor: Nearly all vaccine-specific clones in convalescent patients (304 of 307) were mono-reactive for SARS-CoV-2 spike rather than cross-reactive with common cold coronaviruses. Among the post-vaccine SARS-CoV-2-reactive clones in convalescent patients, a median approximately 86% showed up only after vaccination, which suggests vaccine-specific priming. Although the median number of SARS-CoV-2-reactive clonotypes went up from fewer than 25 after infection to more than 30 after vaccination, the increase was not significant. The number of convalescent patients in the study was relatively small, and the study did not examine early timepoints following natural infection.

V is reduced by 2 bases and J by 0 bases, leaving a spacing of 5 bases between them. Reading the germline V gene gives CDR1 MNHEY and CDR2 SVGAGI. From the cysteine through the phenylalanine, the CDR3 covers 14 amino acids. The retained sequence is limited to the CDR3, 42 bases, with the frame set at the first base. Sequenced input: CD4+ T cells from blood, cultured in vitro. The chain was built from TRBV6-5 and TRBJ1-5, with a tentative D gene TRBD1 over 5 matching bases. This receptor was obtained from a human donor who had recovered from COVID-19. In nucleotide form, the sequence is TGTGCCAGCAGTTACGACAGTAGCAATCAGCCCCAGCATTTT. The translation is CASSYDSSNQPQHF.